Listed below are T cell receptor beta chains from one sample, sequenced in a study of CD8 T cells in ankylosing spondylitis. TCRdb re-called the 5' RACE reads through MiXCR, storing one row per CDR3 protein. The sample lists roughly 220,000 distinct CDR3 sequences; roughly a tenth were seen once. The sample taken for sequencing was blood, either unsorted or a sorted T cell fraction (not recorded which). Receptors were obtained from a male donor with ankylosing spondylitis or in good health (not recorded which). The conserved cysteine and the conserved F or W are not part of the CDR3 here.

J gene: TRBJ1-2
V gene: TRBV3-1
CDR3 protein: ASSPRGSRVDGYT

J gene: TRBJ2-3
V gene: TRBV6-1
CDR3 protein: ASTPRGAHTQY

J gene: TRBJ2-5
V gene: TRBV7-2
CDR3 protein: ASARGIQETQY

J gene: TRBJ2-1
V gene: TRBV7-3
CDR3 protein: ASSLTGTNEQF

J gene: TRBJ2-3
V gene: TRBV12-3/TRBV12-4
CDR3 protein: ASTGGYTDTQY

J gene: TRBJ1-3
V gene: TRBV6-2/TRBV6-3
CDR3 protein: ASSYSLDAVSGNTIY

J gene: TRBJ1-1
V gene: TRBV14
CDR3 protein: ASSGGRGNTEAF

J gene: TRBJ1-1
V gene: TRBV9
CDR3 protein: ASSGGFPMNTEAF

J gene: TRBJ2-7
V gene: TRBV5-1
CDR3 protein: ASSLILGGQNKQY

J gene: TRBJ2-4
V gene: TRBV29-1
CDR3 protein: SVVPGAKNIQY

J gene: TRBJ2-5
V gene: TRBV5-1
CDR3 protein: ASRLGQGLQETQY

J gene: TRBJ1-2
V gene: TRBV19
CDR3 protein: ASSISQQGNYGYT

J gene: TRBJ2-3
V gene: TRBV4-2
CDR3 protein: ASSSLGGTAYGTDTQY

J gene: TRBJ1-1
V gene: TRBV5-4
CDR3 protein: ATGVENLAF

J gene: TRBJ2-7
V gene: TRBV5-6
CDR3 protein: ASSFGWGGDEQY

J gene: TRBJ2-5
V gene: TRBV7-9
CDR3 protein: ASSESSQETQY

J gene: TRBJ2-2
V gene: TRBV7-9
CDR3 protein: ASSLAGAGTGELF

J gene: TRBJ2-7
V gene: TRBV5-1
CDR3 protein: ASSPDRLAYEQY

J gene: TRBJ1-6
V gene: TRBV7-2
CDR3 protein: ASSLDGRSYNSPLH

J gene: TRBJ2-3
V gene: TRBV6-2/TRBV6-3
CDR3 protein: ASSYSTGATDTQY

J gene: TRBJ1-3
V gene: TRBV12-3/TRBV12-4
CDR3 protein: ASSSGGGGNTIY

J gene: TRBJ2-2
V gene: TRBV24-1
CDR3 protein: ATSEDANTGELF

J gene: TRBJ1-3
V gene: TRBV6-1
CDR3 protein: ASIPPDRGHGNTIY

J gene: TRBJ1-2
V gene: TRBV27
CDR3 protein: ASSFTGAGGYT

J gene: TRBJ2-5
V gene: TRBV5-1
CDR3 protein: ASSLALGETQS

J gene: TRBJ2-3
V gene: TRBV3-1
CDR3 protein: ASSQDAGPDTQY

J gene: TRBJ2-3
V gene: TRBV20-1
CDR3 protein: SAGTSVTDTQY

J gene: TRBJ2-2
V gene: TRBV7-3
CDR3 protein: ASSLREAGVIITGELF

J gene: TRBJ1-5
V gene: TRBV15
CDR3 protein: ATGTGLNQPQH

J gene: TRBJ2-7
V gene: TRBV5-1
CDR3 protein: ASSLEGSGGSEQY

J gene: TRBJ2-5
V gene: TRBV5-1
CDR3 protein: ASSRRQTQETQY

J gene: TRBJ2-5
V gene: TRBV5-1
CDR3 protein: ASSLGPSGEQETQY

J gene: TRBJ2-2
V gene: TRBV15
CDR3 protein: ATSRDPANTGELF

J gene: TRBJ1-1
V gene: TRBV29-1
CDR3 protein: SVATSMGQTEAF

J gene: TRBJ2-7
V gene: TRBV5-1
CDR3 protein: ASSLVSSGGDEQY

J gene: TRBJ2-7
V gene: TRBV5-6
CDR3 protein: ASSLFGGGPSSYEQY

J gene: TRBJ2-7
V gene: TRBV3-1
CDR3 protein: ASTLTGGSSYEQY

J gene: TRBJ2-1
V gene: TRBV5-1
CDR3 protein: ASSLDATEINNEQF

J gene: TRBJ1-1
V gene: TRBV19
CDR3 protein: ASIRDAEAF

J gene: TRBJ1-2
V gene: TRBV20-1
CDR3 protein: SASGGVYNYGYT

J gene: TRBJ2-5
V gene: TRBV7-3
CDR3 protein: ASSLGTGFGETQY

J gene: TRBJ2-3
V gene: TRBV4-1
CDR3 protein: ASSHSTGTNTDTQY

J gene: TRBJ2-1
V gene: TRBV6-5
CDR3 protein: ASSYRGQGNEQF

J gene: TRBJ1-1
V gene: TRBV20-1
CDR3 protein: SARGLGREDTEAF